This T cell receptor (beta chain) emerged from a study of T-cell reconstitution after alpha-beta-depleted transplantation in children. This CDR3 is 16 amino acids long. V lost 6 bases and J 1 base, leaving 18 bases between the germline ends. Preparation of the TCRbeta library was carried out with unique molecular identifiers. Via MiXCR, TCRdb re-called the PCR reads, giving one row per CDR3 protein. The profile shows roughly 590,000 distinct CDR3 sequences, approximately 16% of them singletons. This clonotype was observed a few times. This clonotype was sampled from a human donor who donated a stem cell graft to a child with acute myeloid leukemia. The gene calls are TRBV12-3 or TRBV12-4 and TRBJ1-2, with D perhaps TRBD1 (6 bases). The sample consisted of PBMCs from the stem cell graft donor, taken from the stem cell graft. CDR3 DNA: TGTGCCAGCAGCCATCTAACAGGGCCCTTTAACTATGGCTACACCTTC. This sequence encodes CASSHLTGPFNYGYTF.